This TCR beta chain was profiled in a study of cytomegalovirus exposure and HLA in healthy donors. Study-level points and caveats: It was confirmed in vitro that a few of the CMV-associated chains were specific for CMV antigens. In a later analysis, common viral pathogens appeared linked to several of the most significant clusters. Later analysis placed DRB1 highest and HLA-C lowest in TCR association rates, which differed by HLA locus.

The V gene end was trimmed by 4 bases and the J gene end by 0 bases; junction bases not matched to a gene: 6. Germline CDR1 is LGHNA and CDR2 is YNFKEQ. This CDR3 has 18 amino acids. On this clone: Its target is not known.

With 60 Vbeta and 13 Jbeta primers, the PCR was carried out. Sequencing was performed with immunoSEQ multiplex PCR; in TCRdb, only in-frame clones are kept and a portion is missing. There are roughly 180,000 clones in the sample; about 81% occur only once, and roughly 2% lies in the top ten. V gene TRBV4-2 combines with J gene TRBJ2-3, with 14 bases fitting TRBD2. This sequence was found in a woman younger than 35 in good health and CMV-seropositive. The sequencing sample was made of PBMCs. CDR3 nucleotides: TGTGCCAGCAGCCCGAGACTAGCGGGGGGGCCTAGCACAGATACGCAGTATTTT. Its protein product is CASSPRLAGGPSTDTQYF.